This entry describes one T cell receptor beta chain. What it binds is unknown. Clones were read by immunoSEQ multiplex PCR, and TCRdb kept only the in-frame ones, dropping some. The sample consists of more than 10,000 clones, about 82% of them appearing once. This entry belongs to a study of T cells in localized non-small cell lung cancer. Germline V gene data show CDR1 as LNHDA and CDR2 as SQIVND (reference sequence). With 3 bases clipped from V and 2 bases from J, the junction kept 8 bases outside the gene matches. The CDR3 sequence is 16 residues long. General study points: There were a median around 57 of the top 100 tumor clones appearing in adjacent lung. Uninvolved adjacent lung, not tumor, had the highest T cell clonality.

This TCR derives from a male donor at least 60 years old with stage III lung adenocarcinoma. J is TRBJ2-3 and V is TRBV19; 7 nucleotides match TRBD2. The material was peripheral blood, obtained before any cancer treatment. CDR3 sequence reads: CASSMTSSWYTDTQYF. CDR3 DNA: TGTGCCAGTAGTATGACTAGCTCATGGTACACAGATACGCAGTATTTT.